This T cell receptor beta chain was obtained from a study of CD4+ T cells in melanoma. Whole-study findings and limits: Reportedly, melanoma neoantigen-specific CD4+ T cells showed varied differentiation states. CD8+ T cell, macrophage and B cell function reportedly correlated with neoantigen-specific CD4+ T cells.

Sequenced by immunoSEQ multiplex PCR; TCRdb stores in-frame clones only, minus some. The sample holds 9,000 to 13,000 clones, roughly two thirds seen once. CDR3 length equals 18 residues. V trimming: 0 bases; J trimming: 5 bases; junction bases outside the gene matches: 15. CDR1 and CDR2 from the germline V gene are SGHRS and YFSETQ. Details on this clone: Its antigen is as yet unknown.

The chain uses TRBV5-1 and TRBJ1-2; 8 nucleotides line up with TRBD1. Sequenced: cells from a culture (not recorded whether cultured in vitro). This clonotype was sampled from a human donor with melanoma. The CDR3 loop is CASSLGGPGGAKMYGYTF. CDR3 in DNA: TGCGCCAGCAGCTTGGGTGGGCCAGGGGGCGCGAAGATGTATGGCTACACCTTC. The complete variable domain, with remaining parts taken from reference TRBV5-1 and TRBJ1-2, reads KAGVTQTPRYLIKTRGQQVTLSCSPISGHRSVSWYQQTPGQGLQFLFEYFSETQRNKGNFPGRFSGRQFSNSRSEMNVSTLELGDSALYLCASSLGGPGGAKMYGYTFGSGTRLTVV.